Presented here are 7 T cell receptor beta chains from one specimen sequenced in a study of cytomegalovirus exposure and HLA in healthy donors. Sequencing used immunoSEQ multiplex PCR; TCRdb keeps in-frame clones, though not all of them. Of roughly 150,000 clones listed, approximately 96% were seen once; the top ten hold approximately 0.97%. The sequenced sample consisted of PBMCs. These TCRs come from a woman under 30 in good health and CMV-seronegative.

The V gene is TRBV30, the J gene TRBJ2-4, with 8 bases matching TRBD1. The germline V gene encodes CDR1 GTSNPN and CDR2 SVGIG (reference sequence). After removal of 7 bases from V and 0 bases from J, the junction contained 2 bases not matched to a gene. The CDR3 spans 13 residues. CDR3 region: CASGGLAKNIQYF. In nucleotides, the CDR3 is TGTGCCTCAGGGGGCCTAGCCAAAAACATTCAGTACTTC.

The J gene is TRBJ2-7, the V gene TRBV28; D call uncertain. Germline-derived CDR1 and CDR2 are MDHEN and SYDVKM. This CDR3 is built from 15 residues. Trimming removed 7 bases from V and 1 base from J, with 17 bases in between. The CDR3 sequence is CASTPGGSTSYEQYF. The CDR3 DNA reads TGTGCCAGCACCCCCGGCGGAAGCACGTCCTACGAGCAGTACTTC.

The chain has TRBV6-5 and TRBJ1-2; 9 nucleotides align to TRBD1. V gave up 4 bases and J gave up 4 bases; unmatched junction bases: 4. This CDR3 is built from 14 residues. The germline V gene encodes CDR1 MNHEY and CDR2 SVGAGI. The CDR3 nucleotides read TGTGCCAGCAGTTCTGAGACAGGGGGCTATGGCTACACCTTC. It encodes CASSSETGGYGYTF.

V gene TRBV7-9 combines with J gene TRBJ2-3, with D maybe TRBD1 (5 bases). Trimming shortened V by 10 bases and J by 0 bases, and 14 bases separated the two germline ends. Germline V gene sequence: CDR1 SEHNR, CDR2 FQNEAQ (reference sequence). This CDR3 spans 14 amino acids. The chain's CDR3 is CAIDSTPSTDTQYF. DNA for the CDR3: TGTGCCATAGACAGCACTCCTAGCACAGATACGCAGTATTTT.

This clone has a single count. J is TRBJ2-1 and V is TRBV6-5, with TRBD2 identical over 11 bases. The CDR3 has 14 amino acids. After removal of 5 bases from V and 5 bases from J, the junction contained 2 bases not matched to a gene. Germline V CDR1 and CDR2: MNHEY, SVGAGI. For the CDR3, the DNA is TGTGCCAGCAGTCGGGGACTAGCGGACAATGAGCAGTTCTTC. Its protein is CASSRGLADNEQFF.

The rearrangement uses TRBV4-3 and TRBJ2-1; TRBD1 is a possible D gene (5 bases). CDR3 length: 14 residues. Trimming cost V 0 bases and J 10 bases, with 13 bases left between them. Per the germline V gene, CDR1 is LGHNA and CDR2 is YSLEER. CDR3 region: CASSQDWGGREQFF. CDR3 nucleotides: TGCGCCAGCAGCCAAGACTGGGGCGGAAGGGAGCAGTTCTTC.

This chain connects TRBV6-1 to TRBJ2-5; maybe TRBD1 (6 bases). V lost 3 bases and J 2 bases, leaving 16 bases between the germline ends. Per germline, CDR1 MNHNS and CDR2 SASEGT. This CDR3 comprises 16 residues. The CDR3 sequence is CASSDVTGSPQETQYF. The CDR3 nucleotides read TGTGCCAGCAGTGATGTAACAGGGTCGCCACAAGAGACCCAGTACTTC.